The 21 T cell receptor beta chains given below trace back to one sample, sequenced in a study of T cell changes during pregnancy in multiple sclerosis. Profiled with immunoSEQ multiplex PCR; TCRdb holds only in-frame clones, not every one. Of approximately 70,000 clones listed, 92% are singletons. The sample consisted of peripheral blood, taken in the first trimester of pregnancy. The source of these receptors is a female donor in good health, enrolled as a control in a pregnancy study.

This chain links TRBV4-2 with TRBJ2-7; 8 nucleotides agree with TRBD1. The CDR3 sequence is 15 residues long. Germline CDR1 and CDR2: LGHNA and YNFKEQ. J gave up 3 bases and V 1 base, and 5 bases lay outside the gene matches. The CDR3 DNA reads TGTGCCAGCAGCCAAGGGACAGGGATCGGCTACGAGCAGTACTTC. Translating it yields CASSQGTGIGYEQYF.

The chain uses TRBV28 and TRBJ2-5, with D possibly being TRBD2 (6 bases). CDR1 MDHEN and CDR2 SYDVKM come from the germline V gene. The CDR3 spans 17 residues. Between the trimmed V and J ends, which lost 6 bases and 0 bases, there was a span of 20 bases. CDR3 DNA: TGTGCCAGCAGCTCCTACCGGACGGGAGTAGACCAAGAGACCCAGTACTTC. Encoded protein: CASSSYRTGVDQETQYF.

CDR3 bases: TGTGCCAGCCTCGGAGCTTGGGAGACCCAGTACTTC. Protein sequence: CASLGAWETQYF. The chain employs TRBV28 and TRBJ2-5; D is unclear. Trimming took 8 bases from V and 5 from J, leaving 12 bases between them. This CDR3 contains 12 residues. From germline, CDR1 is MDHEN and CDR2 SYDVKM.

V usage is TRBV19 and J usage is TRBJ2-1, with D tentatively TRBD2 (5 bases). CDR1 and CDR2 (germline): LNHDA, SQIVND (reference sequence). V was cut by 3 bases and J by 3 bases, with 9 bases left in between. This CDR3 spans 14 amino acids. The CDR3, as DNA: TGTGCCAGTAGTATCGGAGACTACTACAATGAGCAGTTCTTC. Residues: CASSIGDYYNEQFF.

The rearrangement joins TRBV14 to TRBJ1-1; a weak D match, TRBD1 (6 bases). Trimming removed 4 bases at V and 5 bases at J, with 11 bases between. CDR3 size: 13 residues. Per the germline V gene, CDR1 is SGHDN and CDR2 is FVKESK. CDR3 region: CASSRDINTEAFF. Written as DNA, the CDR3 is TGTGCCAGCAGCCGGGACATTAATACTGAAGCTTTCTTT.

The CDR3 DNA reads TGTGCCAGCAGCCCATATCTCCTCGGGACAGGGAACGAGCAGTACTTC. It codes for CASSPYLLGTGNEQYF. The V and J genes are TRBV14 and TRBJ2-7; the match to TRBD1 covers 9 bases. CDR3 size: 16 residues. Germline V gene lookup returns CDR1 SGHDN and CDR2 FVKESK. V lost 4 bases, J lost 5 bases, and 12 bases stayed unmatched.

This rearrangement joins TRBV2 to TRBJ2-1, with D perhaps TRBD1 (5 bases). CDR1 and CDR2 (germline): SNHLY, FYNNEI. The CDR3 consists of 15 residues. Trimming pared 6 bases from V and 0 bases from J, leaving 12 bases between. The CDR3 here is CASSKETVSYNEQFF. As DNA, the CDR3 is TGTGCCAGCAGCAAGGAGACAGTCTCCTACAATGAGCAGTTCTTC. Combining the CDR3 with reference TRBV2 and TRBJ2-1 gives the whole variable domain EPEVTQTPSHQVTQMGQEVILRCVPISNHLYFYWYRQILGQKVEFLVSFYNNEISEKSEIFDDQFSVERPDGSNFTLKIRSTKLEDSAMYFCASSKETVSYNEQFFGPGTRLTVL.

For the CDR3, the DNA is TGTGCCAGCAGTCAGGGGGTGGAGACCCAGTACTTC. Its translation is CASSQGVETQYF. The rearrangement joins TRBV6-5 to TRBJ2-5, with 7 bases matching TRBD1. J gave up 5 bases and V 5 bases, and 2 bases lay outside the gene matches. Germline CDR1 reads MNHEY; CDR2 reads SVGAGI. The CDR3 is 12 amino acids.

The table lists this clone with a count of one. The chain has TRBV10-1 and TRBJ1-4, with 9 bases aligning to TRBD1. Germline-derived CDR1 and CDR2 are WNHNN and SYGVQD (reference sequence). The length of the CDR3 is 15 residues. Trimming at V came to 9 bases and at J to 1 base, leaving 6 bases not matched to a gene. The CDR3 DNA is TGCGCCAGACTGGACAGGGGAAGAACTAATGAAAAACTGTTTTTT. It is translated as CARLDRGRTNEKLFF.

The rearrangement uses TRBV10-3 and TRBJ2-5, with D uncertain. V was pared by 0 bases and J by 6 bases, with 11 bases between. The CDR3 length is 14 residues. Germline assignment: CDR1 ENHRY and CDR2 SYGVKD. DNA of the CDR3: TGTGCCATCAGTGAGTCGTGGGCACAAAAGACCCAGTACTTC. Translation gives CAISESWAQKTQYF.

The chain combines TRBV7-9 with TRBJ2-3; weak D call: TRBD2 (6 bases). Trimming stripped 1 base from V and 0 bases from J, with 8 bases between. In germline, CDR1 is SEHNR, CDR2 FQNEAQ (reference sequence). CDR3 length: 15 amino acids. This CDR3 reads CASSLVGLSTDTQYF. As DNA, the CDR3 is TGTGCCAGCAGCTTAGTGGGACTGAGCACAGATACGCAGTATTTT.

CDR3 bases: TGTGCCAGCAGTGCCACTAGCGAAAATATCGAGCAGTACTTC. It is translated as CASSATSENIEQYF. The genes are TRBV28 and TRBJ2-7, with 7 bases lining up with TRBD2. Germline CDR1 reads MDHEN; CDR2 reads SYDVKM. The V segment lost 5 bases and the J segment 6 bases; nucleotides outside the gene matches: 10. This CDR3 contains 14 residues.

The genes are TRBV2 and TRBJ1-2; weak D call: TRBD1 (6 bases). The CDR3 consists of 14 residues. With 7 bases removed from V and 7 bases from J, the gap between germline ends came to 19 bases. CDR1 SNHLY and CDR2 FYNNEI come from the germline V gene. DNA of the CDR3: TGTGCCAGCACGGGAGGCAGGGGTAGGTCTGGCTACACCTTC. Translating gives CASTGGRGRSGYTF. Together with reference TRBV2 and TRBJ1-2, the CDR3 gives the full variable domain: EPEVTQTPSHQVTQMGQEVILRCVPISNHLYFYWYRQILGQKVEFLVSFYNNEISEKSEIFDDQFSVERPDGSNFTLKIRSTKLEDSAMYFCASTGGRGRSGYTFGSGTRLTVV.

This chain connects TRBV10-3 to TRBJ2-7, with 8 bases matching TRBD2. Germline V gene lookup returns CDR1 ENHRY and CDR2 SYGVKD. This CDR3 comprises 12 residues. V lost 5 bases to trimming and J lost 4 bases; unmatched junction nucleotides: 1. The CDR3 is CAISSGSYEQYF. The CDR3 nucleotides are TGTGCCATCAGTAGCGGGAGTTACGAGCAGTACTTC.

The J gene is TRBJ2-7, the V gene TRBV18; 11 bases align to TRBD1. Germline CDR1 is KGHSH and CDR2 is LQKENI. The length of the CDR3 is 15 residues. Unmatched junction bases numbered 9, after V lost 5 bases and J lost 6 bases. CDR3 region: CASSKDSDRGLEQYF. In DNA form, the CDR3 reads TGTGCCAGCTCAAAGGATTCGGACAGGGGGCTCGAGCAGTACTTC.

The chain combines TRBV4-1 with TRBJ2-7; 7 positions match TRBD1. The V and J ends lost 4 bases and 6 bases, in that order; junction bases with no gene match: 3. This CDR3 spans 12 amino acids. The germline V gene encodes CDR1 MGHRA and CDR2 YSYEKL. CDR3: CASSPPGGEQYF. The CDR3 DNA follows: TGCGCCAGCAGCCCACCAGGGGGCGAGCAGTACTTC.

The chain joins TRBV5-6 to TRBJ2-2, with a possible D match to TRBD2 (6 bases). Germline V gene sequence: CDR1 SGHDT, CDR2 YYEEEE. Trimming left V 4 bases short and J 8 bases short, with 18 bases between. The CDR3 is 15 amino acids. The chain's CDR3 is CASSRDWPFFGELFF. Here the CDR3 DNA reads TGTGCCAGCAGCAGGGACTGGCCTTTTTTTGGGGAGCTGTTTTTT.

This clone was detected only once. As DNA, the CDR3 is TGTGCCAGCAGCTTAAACACCTACGAGCAGTACTTC. Protein: CASSLNTYEQYF. V gene TRBV7-9 combines with J gene TRBJ2-7; D gene unclear. There are 12 residues in the CDR3. V was pared by 2 bases and J by 2 bases, with 4 bases between. Per the germline V gene, CDR1 is SEHNR and CDR2 is FQNEAQ (reference sequence).

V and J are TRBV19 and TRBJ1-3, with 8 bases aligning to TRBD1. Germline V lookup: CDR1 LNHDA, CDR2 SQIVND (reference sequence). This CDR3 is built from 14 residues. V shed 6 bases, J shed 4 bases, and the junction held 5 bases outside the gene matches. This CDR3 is CASRRDRSGNTIYF. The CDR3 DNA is TGTGCCAGTAGGAGGGACAGGTCCGGAAACACCATATATTTT.

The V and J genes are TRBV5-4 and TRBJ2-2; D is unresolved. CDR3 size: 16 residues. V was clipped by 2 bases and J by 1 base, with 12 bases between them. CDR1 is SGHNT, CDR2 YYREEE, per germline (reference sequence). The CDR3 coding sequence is TGTGCCAGCAGCTTAGAACCGCCAGGGAACACCGGGGAGCTGTTTTTT. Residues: CASSLEPPGNTGELFF. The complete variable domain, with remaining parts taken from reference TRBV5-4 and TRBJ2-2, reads ETGVTQSPTHLIKTRGQQVTLRCSSQSGHNTVSWYQQALGQGPQFIFQYYREEENGRGNFPPRFSGLQFPNYSSELNVNALELDDSALYLCASSLEPPGNTGELFFGEGSRLTVL.

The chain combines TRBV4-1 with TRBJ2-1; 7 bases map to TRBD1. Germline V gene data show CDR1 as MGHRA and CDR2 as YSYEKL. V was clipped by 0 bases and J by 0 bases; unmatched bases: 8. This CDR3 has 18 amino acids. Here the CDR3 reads CASSQEAPGQSSYNEQFF. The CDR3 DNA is TGCGCCAGCAGCCAAGAAGCACCGGGACAGAGCTCCTACAATGAGCAGTTCTTC.